The 8 T cell receptor beta chains given below trace back to one sample, sequenced in a study of shared clonotypes between healthy human individuals. Naive CD8 cells lacked CD45RO, underwent positive selection for CCR7 and left out terminally differentiated effector memory CD45RA+ cells. Generated by immunoSEQ multiplex PCR, the TCRdb table keeps only in-frame clones and is missing some. The sample has under 1 million clones; around 92% are singletons. Source material: naive CD8+ T cells sorted from blood. The receptors here all came from a man aged 30 to 39 in good health.

This sequence joins TRBV27 and TRBJ2-7; 7 bases align to TRBD1. The CDR3 is 13 residues long. Germline lookup yields CDR1 MNHEY and CDR2 SMNVEV (reference sequence). Trimming cost V 8 bases and J 5 bases; bases outside gene matches: 9. The CDR3 is CASAHGTVDEQYF. Here the CDR3 DNA reads TGTGCCAGCGCCCATGGGACAGTCGACGAGCAGTACTTC.

V and J are TRBV6-5 and TRBJ2-2; D possibly corresponds to TRBD2 (6 bases). There are 15 residues in the CDR3. Germline V lookup: CDR1 MNHEY, CDR2 SVGAGI. The V end was cut by 0 bases, the J end by 4 bases, with 9 bases between. CDR3 in DNA: TGTGCCAGCAGTTACTCGACTAGTGGCACCGGGGAGCTGTTTTTT. Its translation is CASSYSTSGTGELFF.

This chain uses TRBV4-1 with TRBJ2-1; the D gene is possibly TRBD2 (5 bases). V lost 1 base, J lost 3 bases, and 19 bases lay in between. Germline V gives CDR1 MGHRA, CDR2 YSYEKL. The CDR3 has 18 amino acids. CDR3 sequence (DNA): TGCGCCAGCAGCCAAGCCCCTTTGTGGAGCGGAGACTACAATGAGCAGTTCTTC. Residues: CASSQAPLWSGDYNEQFF.

This chain links TRBV9 with TRBJ2-3; 9 positions agree with TRBD2. This CDR3 is built from 17 residues. The germline V gene encodes CDR1 SGDLS and CDR2 YYNGEE. After removal of 4 bases from V and 0 bases from J, the junction contained 9 bases not matched to a gene. CDR3 in DNA: TGTGCCAGCAGCCGCGGGAGGGAGGCTATTAGCACAGATACGCAGTATTTT. This sequence encodes CASSRGREAISTDTQYF.

The chain joins TRBV4-1 to TRBJ2-7, with D possibly being TRBD1 or TRBD2 (5 bases each). With 4 bases removed from V and 3 bases from J, the gap between germline ends came to 13 bases. The CDR3 length is 14 residues. Per germline, CDR1 MGHRA and CDR2 YSYEKL. CDR3 nucleotides: TGCGCCAGCAGCCTCCGGGACGCCGACTACGAGCAGTACTTC. Its protein product is CASSLRDADYEQYF.

In regard to this clone: This sample also contains other DNA sequences that code for the same CDR3. DNA for the CDR3: TGTGCCAGCAGTTTGGCAGGGCTAAACACTGAAGCTTTCTTT. The encoded protein is CASSLAGLNTEAFF. This rearrangement joins TRBV27 to TRBJ1-1; D might be TRBD1 (5 bases). The V gene's germline CDR1 is MNHEY and CDR2 SMNVEV (reference sequence). With 3 bases removed from V and 2 bases from J, the gap between germline ends came to 10 bases. CDR3 length: 14 amino acids.

This clone has only a few counts. The chain is built from TRBV4-1 and TRBJ1-1; D ambiguous. V lost 1 base and J 2 bases, leaving 14 bases between the germline ends. The CDR3 extends over 16 amino acids. The V gene's germline CDR1 is MGHRA and CDR2 YSYEKL. CDR3 amino acids: CASSQVLDGYNTEAFF. CDR3 bases: TGCGCCAGCAGCCAAGTTCTGGACGGCTACAACACTGAAGCTTTCTTT.

This clone appeared a single time. V gene TRBV20-1 combines with J gene TRBJ1-2; D call uncertain. V was clipped by 1 base and J by 2 bases, with 2 bases between them. Germline CDR1 DFQATT, CDR2 SNEGSKA (reference sequence). The CDR3 is 11 amino acids. CDR3 sequence reads: CSARVNYGYTF. Written as DNA, the CDR3 is TGCAGTGCTAGAGTGAACTATGGCTACACCTTC.